The sequence of this T cell receptor beta chain was determined in a study of T cells in Graves' hyperthyroidism and ophthalmopathy. Overall study context: Peripheral blood specimens were obtained at initial diagnosis, prior to any treatment.

Amplification of TCR beta CDR3 regions used RNA as the template. Using the HTBI primer set, a first-round RT-PCR was run on the TCR CDR3. TCRdb used MiXCR to reprocess the multiplex PCR reads, holding one entry per CDR3 protein. The table records 400,000 or so distinct CDR3 sequences, roughly 15% of them present only once. The CDR3 runs 15 residues. V was shortened by 2 bases and J by 4 bases, with 14 bases between the two germline ends. Germline CDR1 and CDR2: MNHEY and SMNVEV (reference sequence). The sequenced material came from blood. The receptor was isolated from a woman in her 30s with Graves' ophthalmopathy. The chain uses TRBV27 and TRBJ1-1; D possibly corresponds to TRBD1 (5 bases). The CDR3 sequence is CASSLRPWGGTEAFF. As DNA, the CDR3 is TGTGCCAGCAGTTTAAGGCCCTGGGGGGGCACTGAAGCTTTCTTT.